These 25 T cell receptor beta chains were sequenced from one sample in a study of CD8 T cells in ankylosing spondylitis. Points from the study as a whole: A TCR beta motif of under 10 highly homologous variants appeared characteristic of ankylosing spondylitis blood.

These receptors have no known antigen. One entry per CDR3 protein, called by TCRdb with MiXCR from the 5' RACE reads. Of approximately 220,000 distinct CDR3 sequences in the sample, about 18% were seen once. Sequenced: blood, either unsorted or a sorted T cell fraction (not recorded which). These receptors were collected from a male donor with ankylosing spondylitis.

This chain joins TRBV7-3 and TRBJ2-4; 8 bases fit TRBD1. The CDR3 extends over 19 amino acids. The V gene's germline CDR1 is SGHTA and CDR2 FQGTGA. J gave up 0 bases and V 2 bases, and 12 bases lay outside the gene matches. The CDR3 region has the DNA TGTGCCAGCAGCTTAGAGTCAGGGGGCGAAATTCTAGCCAAAAACATTCAGTACTTC. Protein product: CASSLESGGEILAKNIQYF.

V and J are TRBV20-1 and TRBJ2-3; D unclear. CDR1 and CDR2 (germline): DFQATT, SNEGSKA (reference sequence). CDR3 size: 15 residues. Trimming stripped 3 bases from V and 0 bases from J, with 13 bases between. DNA for the CDR3: TGCAGTGCTAGTCTGGCTCCCGATAGCACAGATACGCAGTATTTT. This gives the protein CSASLAPDSTDTQYF.

This clonotype was counted between two and nine times. V and J are TRBV5-1 and TRBJ1-1; D unresolved. CDR1 SGHRS and CDR2 YFSETQ come from the germline V gene. Trimming left V 0 bases short and J 5 bases short, with 8 bases between. This CDR3 contains 13 residues. CDR3 sequence: CASSLETLTEAFF. CDR3 DNA: TGCGCCAGCAGCTTGGAGACACTAACTGAAGCTTTCTTT.

The V gene is TRBV7-9, the J gene TRBJ2-3, with D possibly matching TRBD2 (6 bases). The germline gives CDR1 SEHNR, CDR2 FQNEAQ (reference sequence). V was trimmed by 5 bases and J by 4 bases, leaving 13 bases between them. This CDR3 contains 14 residues. CDR3 sequence (DNA): TGTGCCAGCAGCCCCGGGAGTTCCCCAGATACGCAGTATTTT. Protein: CASSPGSSPDTQYF.

The sample holds a few counts of this clonotype. The genes are TRBV10-3 and TRBJ2-2, with TRBD2 matching 11 bases. Germline-derived CDR1 and CDR2 are ENHRY and SYGVKD. V lost 2 bases to trimming and J lost 1 base; unmatched junction nucleotides: 3. This CDR3 region has 17 residues. CDR3 amino acids: CAISERGLAVNTGELFF. Here the CDR3 DNA reads TGTGCCATCAGTGAGCGGGGACTAGCGGTGAACACCGGGGAGCTGTTTTTT.

As to this clonotype: One end of the junction does not line up with germline, which may come from a read error. This chain connects TRBV16 to TRBJ2-7; 9 nucleotides match TRBD2. Germline-derived CDR1 and CDR2 are KGHSY and FQNENV. The CDR3 covers 15 residues. This CDR3 is CASSLRSGRRIERYF. In DNA, the CDR3 is TGTGCCAGCAGCCTTAGGAGCGGGAGGAGGATCGAGCGGTACTTC.

This sequence joins TRBV3-1 and TRBJ2-7, with 13 bases aligning to TRBD2. This CDR3 region has 16 residues. The V gene's germline CDR1 is LGHDT and CDR2 YNNKEL (reference sequence). J lost 2 bases, V lost 1 base, and 2 bases had no gene match. In DNA form, the CDR3 reads TGTGCCAGCAGCCAAGCGGGACTAGCGGGGCCCTACGAGCAGTACTTC. It yields the protein CASSQAGLAGPYEQYF.

The chain is built from TRBV7-3 and TRBJ1-2; 10 bases are a match to TRBD1. Trimming took 5 bases from V and 6 from J; bases not matched to a gene: 12. The CDR3 runs 16 residues. CDR1 SGHTA and CDR2 FQGTGA come from the germline V gene. The CDR3, as DNA: TGTGCCAGCAGCCTCCATGGGGGACAGGGGTTCGATGGCTACACCTTC. It yields the protein CASSLHGGQGFDGYTF.

The sample holds a few counts of this clonotype. The chain has TRBV19 and TRBJ2-1; 9 nucleotides match TRBD2. Trimming removed 0 bases from V and 5 bases from J; junction bases left unmatched: 11. This CDR3 has 18 amino acids. Germline assignment: CDR1 LNHDA and CDR2 SQIVND (reference sequence). CDR3 amino acids: CASSIDLEAGGPNNEQFF. DNA of the CDR3: TGTGCCAGTAGTATAGACCTAGAAGCGGGGGGCCCCAACAATGAGCAGTTCTTC.

In this sample, this clonotype turned up a few times. The chain is built from TRBV3-1 and TRBJ2-5; D perhaps matches TRBD2 (5 bases). Looked up from germline, CDR1 is LGHDT and CDR2 is YNNKEL (reference sequence). The CDR3 runs to 15 residues. Between the trimmed V and J ends, which lost 0 bases and 2 bases, there was a span of 10 bases. The CDR3 loop is CASSQDSPGQETQYF. CDR3 in DNA: TGTGCCAGCAGCCAAGATAGTCCGGGACAAGAGACCCAGTACTTC.

V usage is TRBV20-1 and J usage is TRBJ2-1, with 7 bases that match TRBD2. CDR1 and CDR2 (germline): DFQATT, SNEGSKA (reference sequence). Trimming cost V 3 bases and J 8 bases; bases outside gene matches: 13. This CDR3 has 15 residues. DNA of the CDR3: TGCAGTGCTAGTAGCGGGCCAAGCCTTTGGGATGAGCAGTTCTTC. It encodes CSASSGPSLWDEQFF.

This clonotype was seen once. The chain uses TRBV29-1 and TRBJ1-1, with a tentative D call TRBD1 (6 bases). CDR3 size: 12 residues. Trimming left V 8 bases short and J 2 bases short, with 12 bases between. CDR1 is SQVTM, CDR2 ANQGSEA, per germline. CDR3 DNA sequence: TGCAGCATGACAGGCCTCAACACTGAAGCTTTCTTT. Encoded protein: CSMTGLNTEAFF.

This clonotype appeared a few times. This chain uses TRBV2 with TRBJ2-5; 12 positions match TRBD2. Trimming removed 4 bases from V and 0 bases from J; junction bases left unmatched: 0. In germline, CDR1 is SNHLY, CDR2 FYNNEI. CDR3 length equals 15 residues. In DNA, the CDR3 is TGTGCCAGCAGTGGACTAGCGGGGGACCAAGAGACCCAGTACTTC. It encodes CASSGLAGDQETQYF.

The chain recombines TRBV6-2 or TRBV6-3 with TRBJ2-1; 9 bases align to TRBD2. There are 15 residues in the CDR3. The trim removed 5 bases at V and 6 bases at J, leaving 8 bases unmatched. Germline-derived CDR1 and CDR2 are MNHEY and SVGEGT. The CDR3, as DNA: TGTGCCAGCAGTACCATAGCGGGAGCATTCAATGAGCAGTTCTTC. Protein sequence: CASSTIAGAFNEQFF.

This clonotype was seen more than once but under ten times. The chain has TRBV7-6 and TRBJ2-2; D remains unclear. Germline V gene data show CDR1 as SGHVS and CDR2 as FNYEAQ. CDR3 length: 14 residues. With 5 bases removed from V and 0 bases from J, the gap between germline ends came to 7 bases. CDR3 DNA: TGTGCCAGCAGCCCGAGATCGAACACCGGGGAGCTGTTTTTT. This translates into CASSPRSNTGELFF. The full variable domain, rest sourced from reference TRBV7-6 and TRBJ2-2, is GAGVSQSPRYKVTKRGQDVALRCDPISGHVSLYWYRQALGQGPEFLTYFNYEAQQDKSGLPNDRFSAERPEGSISTLTIQRTEQRDSAMYRCASSPRSNTGELFFGEGSRLTVL.

V usage is TRBV7-9 and J usage is TRBJ1-2; D call uncertain. This CDR3 spans 16 amino acids. Germline V CDR1 and CDR2: SEHNR, FQNEAQ (reference sequence). The V and J ends lost 3 bases and 4 bases respectively, with 18 bases between them. The CDR3 region has the DNA TGTGCCAGCAGCTTGCCGTATGAGGGCTCGGCCTATGGCTACACCTTC. Protein: CASSLPYEGSAYGYTF. The full variable domain, its missing parts supplied by reference TRBV7-9 and TRBJ1-2, is DTGVSQNPRHKITKRGQNVTFRCDPISEHNRLYWYRQTLGQGPEFLTYFQNEAQLEKSRLLSDRFSAERPKGSFSTLEIQRTEQGDSAMYLCASSLPYEGSAYGYTFGSGTRLTVV.

CDR3 loop: CASSKGGEQETQYF. The DNA for the CDR3 is TGTGCCAGCAGCAAAGGGGGAGAACAAGAGACCCAGTACTTC. V usage is TRBV7-8 and J usage is TRBJ2-5; D may be TRBD1 (6 bases). V was clipped by 5 bases and J by 2 bases, with 12 bases between them. CDR3 length: 14 residues. From germline, CDR1 is SGHVS and CDR2 FQNEAQ.

This clonotype was detected many times. The chain's CDR3 is CSVAAGYGYTF. DNA for the CDR3: TGCAGCGTTGCTGCCGGCTATGGCTACACCTTC. The chain links TRBV29-1 to TRBJ1-2; D ambiguous. V lost 4 bases to trimming and J lost 4 bases, with 7 bases between them. The CDR3 has 11 amino acids. Germline V lookup: CDR1 SQVTM, CDR2 ANQGSEA.

This chain uses TRBV7-9 with TRBJ2-1, with D perhaps given as TRBD1 or TRBD2 (5 bases each). Germline CDR1 SEHNR, CDR2 FQNEAQ (reference sequence). Trimming shortened V by 5 bases and J by 7 bases, and 12 bases separated the two germline ends. This CDR3 is 13 amino acids long. In DNA, the CDR3 is TGTGCCAGCAGCCGAGAGGGGCGGAATGAGCAGTTCTTC. This sequence encodes CASSREGRNEQFF.

V gene TRBV27 combines with J gene TRBJ2-3; 10 bases map to TRBD2. The CDR3 totals 15 residues. Trimming at V came to 5 bases and at J to 11 bases, leaving 13 bases not matched to a gene. Germline values: CDR1 MNHEY, CDR2 SMNVEV (reference sequence). This chain's CDR3 is CASSLGLAAHPEQYF. CDR3 in DNA: TGTGCCAGCAGTCTCGGACTAGCGGCCCACCCGGAGCAGTATTTT.

There are many counts of this clonotype. The CDR3 nucleotides read TGTGCCAGCAGCTTAGAGGCCGGGGAGCTGTTTTTT. Protein sequence: CASSLEAGELFF. The V and J genes are TRBV7-9 and TRBJ2-2; D unclear. This CDR3 is 12 amino acids long. The germline V gene encodes CDR1 SEHNR and CDR2 FQNEAQ (reference sequence). Deletions cut 1 base from V and 6 bases from J, with 3 bases between.

This chain uses TRBV5-1 with TRBJ2-7, with TRBD2 matching 7 bases. Germline lookup yields CDR1 SGHRS and CDR2 YFSETQ. The ends lost 0 bases at V and 4 bases at J; junction bases unmatched: 4. This CDR3 is built from 14 residues. The CDR3 protein is CASSLGVAGYEQYF. In DNA, the CDR3 is TGCGCCAGCAGCTTGGGTGTAGCGGGTTACGAGCAGTACTTC.

The rearrangement joins TRBV6-2 or TRBV6-3 to TRBJ2-7; TRBD1 matches 9 bases. From germline, CDR1 is MNHEY and CDR2 SVGEGT. Trimming took 5 bases from V and 7 from J; bases not matched to a gene: 12. This CDR3 comprises 15 residues. The CDR3 loop is CASSPRTGAEWEQYF. CDR3 DNA sequence: TGTGCCAGCAGTCCCCGGACAGGGGCTGAGTGGGAGCAGTACTTC.

The sample holds a few counts of this clonotype. The chain links TRBV29-1 to TRBJ2-3, with 8 nucleotides matching TRBD1. The CDR3 runs 14 residues. The germline V gene encodes CDR1 SQVTM and CDR2 ANQGSEA. With V trimmed by 6 bases and J by 3 bases, 8 bases remained unmatched. This CDR3 reads CSVGTGGATDTQYF. The CDR3, as DNA: TGCAGCGTGGGTACAGGGGGTGCAACAGATACGCAGTATTTT.

There are a few counts of this clonotype. The chain couples TRBV29-1 to TRBJ2-4; perhaps D is TRBD1 or TRBD2 (7 bases each). This CDR3 is built from 13 residues. The ends were cut back, 7 bases at V and 9 bases at J, with 19 bases in the middle. Looked up from germline, CDR1 is SQVTM and CDR2 is ANQGSEA. The CDR3 DNA sequence: TGCAGCGCAGGGGGGGTGTGGGACGGCATTCAGTACTTC. The encoded protein is CSAGGVWDGIQYF.